This T cell receptor beta chain derives from a study of spatial heterogeneity in lung cancer. Study findings and constraints: One measure, the expanded intratumoral alpha and beta TCR count, tracked tumor mutation counts.

TCRdb called the 5' RACE reads again in MiXCR, with one record for every CDR3 protein. The sample records 2,000 to 2,500 distinct CDR3 sequences, roughly 20% being singletons. Points on this clonotype: Its antigen is currently unknown. The library was designed around alpha chains, so this beta chain is a stray read whose abundance carries little weight.

V dropped 2 bases and J dropped 1 base, with 8 bases sitting between them. Germline V gene lookup returns CDR1 LGHNA and CDR2 YSLEER. This CDR3 is built from 14 residues. The time point is: sample taken at primary tumor resection. V usage is TRBV4-3 and J usage is TRBJ1-1; D remains ambiguous. This clonotype was obtained from a male donor with early-stage non-small cell lung cancer. Source: lung tumor tissue, taken at surgery. The CDR3: CASSQQTRNTEAFF. The CDR3 DNA reads as TGCGCCAGCAGCCAACAGACTCGGAACACTGAAGCTTTCTTT.